This paragraph covers one TCR beta chain sequence. This entry belongs to a study of blood T cell repertoires in COVID-19. About the study: Sites across the United States, Italy and Spain contributed samples from acute and convalescent COVID-19.

TCRdb's table, derived via immunoSEQ multiplex PCR, lists solely in-frame clones and lacks some. This sample has approximately 150,000 clones, with about 81% found just once. Germline V CDR1 and CDR2: SGHRS, YFSETQ. The CDR3 length is 15 residues. Losses at the gene ends were 1 base for V and 8 bases for J; bases not matched to a gene: 3. The chain joins TRBV5-1 to TRBJ1-6, with TRBD1 matching over 10 bases. The receptor's source is a woman between 65 and 79 years old with acute or convalescent COVID-19. The material sequenced was peripheral blood. The CDR3 sequence is CASSLNGQGDSPLHF. CDR3 sequence (DNA): TGCGCCAGCAGCTTGAACGGACAGGGGGATTCACCCCTCCACTTT.